These 30 T cell receptor beta chains share one sample of origin, sequenced in a study of Ad26.COV2.S vaccination and SARS-CoV-2 variants. Measured with immunoSEQ multiplex PCR; TCRdb has only the in-frame clones, and not every one. The table has more than 300,000 clones, 80% to 90% seen once; the top ten hold approximately 5%. The treatment here: about 20 received Ad26.COV2.S at low or high dose, single or two shots; 5 received placebo; per-sample allocation not given. Samples were taken on day 63 after the first vaccine or placebo injection. Here the sequenced sample was peripheral blood, taken in a trial of Ad26.COV2.S vaccine versus placebo. These receptor sequences come from a person aged 18-65 years who received the Ad26.COV2.S COVID-19 vaccine or a placebo.

The rearrangement joins TRBV5-4 to TRBJ2-7; 8 positions match TRBD1. The CDR3 has 15 residues. Germline loops: CDR1 SGHNT, CDR2 YYREEE (reference sequence). V trimming: 0 bases; J trimming: 3 bases; junction bases outside the gene matches: 5. The CDR3 DNA reads TGTGCCAGCAGCTTGGACAGGGGGAATTTCTACGAGCAGTACTTC. Residues: CASSLDRGNFYEQYF. Combining the CDR3 with reference TRBV5-4 and TRBJ2-7 gives the whole variable domain ETGVTQSPTHLIKTRGQQVTLRCSSQSGHNTVSWYQQALGQGPQFIFQYYREEENGRGNFPPRFSGLQFPNYSSELNVNALELDDSALYLCASSLDRGNFYEQYFGPGTRLTVT.

The chain is built from TRBV7-6 and TRBJ2-2; 7 bases match TRBD2. Losses at the gene ends were 2 bases for V and 1 base for J; bases not matched to a gene: 1. This CDR3 is 15 amino acids long. Germline CDR1 SGHVS, CDR2 FNYEAQ. The CDR3 nucleotides are TGTGCCAGCAGCTTATCGGGGGGGAACACCGGGGAGCTGTTTTTT. Its protein is CASSLSGGNTGELFF.

The chain employs TRBV4-1 and TRBJ1-1; maybe TRBD1 (5 bases). Germline V lookup: CDR1 MGHRA, CDR2 YSYEKL. The CDR3 covers 13 residues. Trimming took off 6 bases at V and 0 bases at J, with 8 bases between the two ends. CDR3 loop: CASRGTVNTEAFF. The CDR3 DNA is TGCGCCAGCAGAGGGACGGTGAACACTGAAGCTTTCTTT.

The chain carries TRBV2 and TRBJ1-2; 7 nucleotides align to TRBD1. CDR1 SNHLY and CDR2 FYNNEI come from the germline V gene. The CDR3 consists of 12 residues. V shed 6 bases, J shed 7 bases, and the junction held 5 bases outside the gene matches. The CDR3 spells CASRFQGVGYTF. The CDR3, as DNA: TGTGCCAGCAGGTTCCAGGGGGTTGGCTACACCTTC.

V is TRBV20-1 and J is TRBJ2-1; 7 bases match TRBD2. Germline CDR1 and CDR2: DFQATT and SNEGSKA (reference sequence). The trim removed 1 base at V and 10 bases at J, leaving 1 base unmatched. The CDR3 extends over 11 amino acids. The CDR3 loop is CSARGGGEQFF. The CDR3 DNA follows: TGCAGTGCTAGAGGGGGGGGAGAGCAGTTCTTC.

The chain has TRBV28 and TRBJ1-5; TRBD1 matches at 8 bases. V shed 5 bases, J shed 6 bases, and the junction held 6 bases outside the gene matches. Germline loops: CDR1 MDHEN, CDR2 SYDVKM. The CDR3 covers 14 residues. This CDR3 is CASSLTGDFQPQHF. The CDR3 DNA sequence: TGTGCCAGCAGTCTGACAGGGGACTTTCAGCCCCAGCATTTT.

This clone was recorded a few times. The V call is TRBV28, the J call TRBJ2-2, with TRBD1 identical over 7 bases. CDR1 and CDR2 (germline): MDHEN, SYDVKM. This CDR3 has 15 residues. V dropped 3 bases and J dropped 6; count of bases not matched to a gene: 7. Here the CDR3 reads CASSFRGDRAGELFF. The CDR3 nucleotides read TGTGCCAGCAGTTTTCGGGGCGACAGGGCCGGGGAGCTGTTTTTT. The full variable domain, in which reference TRBV28 and TRBJ2-2 provide the parts outside the CDR3, is DVKVTQSSRYLVKRTGEKVFLECVQDMDHENMFWYRQDPGLGLRLIYFSYDVKMKEKGDIPEGYSVSREKKERFSLILESASTNQTSMYLCASSFRGDRAGELFFGEGSRLTVL.

The gene calls are TRBV7-9 and TRBJ1-2, with TRBD1 identical over 9 bases. V trimming: 3 bases; J trimming: 10 bases; junction bases outside the gene matches: 3. CDR3 length: 12 residues. From germline, CDR1 is SEHNR and CDR2 FQNEAQ (reference sequence). The CDR3 region has the DNA TGTGCCAGCAGCTTCCCACAGGGGGCCTACACCTTC. Protein sequence: CASSFPQGAYTF.

The chain has TRBV6-4 and TRBJ2-3; 9 positions match TRBD1. CDR1 and CDR2 from the germline V gene are MRHNA and SNTAGT. Unmatched junction bases numbered 17, after V lost 5 bases and J lost 8 bases. This CDR3 is 17 amino acids long. The CDR3 sequence: CASSKSPGTGPEGTQYF. Here the CDR3 DNA reads TGTGCCAGCAGTAAATCACCCGGGACAGGGCCTGAAGGTACGCAGTATTTT.

V usage is TRBV28 and J usage is TRBJ1-6, with TRBD1 matching over 7 bases. Trimming at V came to 4 bases and at J to 10 bases, leaving 10 bases not matched to a gene. CDR1 is MDHEN and CDR2 is SYDVKM in the germline V gene. The CDR3 totals 15 residues. The CDR3 DNA reads as TGTGCCAGCAGTTACTCGACAGGGATCGGGTCACCCCTCCACTTT. It translates to CASSYSTGIGSPLHF. Variable domain in full (rest from reference TRBV28 and TRBJ1-6): DVKVTQSSRYLVKRTGEKVFLECVQDMDHENMFWYRQDPGLGLRLIYFSYDVKMKEKGDIPEGYSVSREKKERFSLILESASTNQTSMYLCASSYSTGIGSPLHFGNGTRLTVT.

On this clone itself: Other nucleotide sequences in the sample specify the same CDR3. The chain joins TRBV6-2 or TRBV6-3 to TRBJ2-7, with D possibly TRBD1 on 6 matching bases. The V end was cut by 2 bases, the J end by 2 bases, with 10 bases between. The germline CDR1 and CDR2 sequences are MNHEY and SVGEGT. The CDR3 is made up of 14 amino acids. DNA of the CDR3: TGTGCCAGCAGTTACCCGACAGGAACCTACGAGCAGTACTTC. Protein sequence: CASSYPTGTYEQYF.

The chain uses TRBV9 and TRBJ1-1, with D unclear. CDR1 SGDLS and CDR2 YYNGEE come from the germline V gene. Deletions cut 0 bases from V and 1 base from J, with 10 bases between. The CDR3 is made up of 15 amino acids. The CDR3 protein is CASSVDSLPNTEAFF. For the CDR3, the DNA is TGTGCCAGCAGCGTAGACAGCCTCCCGAACACTGAAGCTTTCTTT.

The V call is TRBV27, the J call TRBJ2-7, with TRBD1 as a possible D gene (6 bases). This CDR3 is built from 14 residues. Germline CDR1 reads MNHEY; CDR2 reads SMNVEV (reference sequence). Trimming pared 2 bases from V and 0 bases from J, leaving 8 bases between. The CDR3 nucleotides are TGTGCCAGCAGTTTAGGACAGAGCTCCTACGAGCAGTACTTC. Its protein is CASSLGQSSYEQYF.

The sample holds a few counts of this clone. The gene calls are TRBV27 and TRBJ2-2; D might be TRBD1 (7 bases). The CDR3 totals 16 residues. Germline CDR1 is MNHEY and CDR2 is SMNVEV (reference sequence). Trimming took 4 bases from V and 5 from J, leaving 17 bases between them. In DNA, the CDR3 is TGTGCCAGCAGTTCGGGACTGACAGGGAATACCGGGGAGCTGTTTTTT. It codes for CASSSGLTGNTGELFF.

V usage is TRBV27 and J usage is TRBJ2-2; a weak D match, TRBD1 (5 bases). V was pared by 0 bases and J by 6 bases, with 5 bases between. CDR1 is MNHEY and CDR2 is SMNVEV in the germline V gene (reference sequence). The CDR3 has 13 amino acids. The CDR3 region is CASSLSGPGELFF. DNA for the CDR3: TGTGCCAGCAGTTTATCGGGGCCCGGGGAGCTGTTTTTT.

The chain employs TRBV7-3 and TRBJ2-3; D remains unclear. Germline CDR1 SGHTA, CDR2 FQGTGA. Trimming left V 1 base short and J 6 bases short, with 14 bases between. The CDR3 covers 15 residues. In DNA, the CDR3 is TGTGCCAGCAGCTTAAAGGTCAGGCTGTCTGATACGCAGTATTTT. Translating gives CASSLKVRLSDTQYF.

The gene calls are TRBV9 and TRBJ2-7; the match to TRBD1 covers 8 bases. The V segment lost 0 bases and the J segment 4 bases; nucleotides outside the gene matches: 12. There are 17 residues in the CDR3. Looked up from germline, CDR1 is SGDLS and CDR2 is YYNGEE. The CDR3 sequence: CASSVASGGFMVYEQYF. CDR3 sequence (DNA): TGTGCCAGCAGCGTAGCGTCAGGGGGCTTTATGGTGTACGAGCAGTACTTC.

The chain links TRBV21-1 to TRBJ1-4. TRBV21-1 is a pseudogene segment. The CDR3 extends over 16 amino acids. This chain's CDR3 is CASTGGNGATNEKLFF. CDR3 DNA sequence: TGTGCCAGCACCGGGGGGAATGGGGCAACTAATGAAAAACTGTTTTTT.

The rearrangement uses TRBV13 and TRBJ2-2, with 10 bases fitting TRBD2. V lost 0 bases and J lost 4; bases outside the gene matches: 2. The CDR3 runs to 16 residues. Germline V lookup: CDR1 PRHDT, CDR2 FYEKMQ (reference sequence). CDR3 amino acids: CASSLGASGGTGELFF. The CDR3 bases are TGTGCCAGCAGCTTAGGCGCTAGCGGGGGCACCGGGGAGCTGTTTTTT.

This chain links TRBV6-6 with TRBJ2-7; perhaps TRBD2 as D (5 bases). Germline-derived CDR1 and CDR2 are MNHNY and SVGAGI (reference sequence). V was cut by 4 bases and J by 0 bases, with 13 bases left in between. The CDR3 loop spans 15 amino acids. The CDR3 DNA is TGTGCCAGCAGTTCCAATCTTCGGGACTCCTACGAGCAGTACTTC. Its protein product is CASSSNLRDSYEQYF.

This clone appeared a few times. As DNA, the CDR3 is TGCAGTGTGAGTTCGGGAACTGAAGCTTTCTTT. Translating gives CSVSSGTEAFF. The chain joins TRBV20-1 to TRBJ1-1; D is unclear. This CDR3 spans 11 amino acids. CDR1 is DFQATT and CDR2 is SNEGSKA in the germline V gene (reference sequence). Trimming left V 7 bases short and J 5 bases short, with 11 bases between.

This clone was detected once. The CDR3 sequence: CASSLPLGGADEKLFF. CDR3 DNA: TGTGCCAGCAGCTTACCCCTAGGGGGGGCCGATGAAAAACTGTTTTTT. The rearrangement uses TRBV6-2 or TRBV6-3 and TRBJ1-4, with D perhaps TRBD1 (6 bases). There are 16 residues in the CDR3. Trimming pared 6 bases from V and 6 bases from J, leaving 20 bases between. Per germline, CDR1 MNHEY and CDR2 SVGEGT.

The chain couples TRBV28 to TRBJ2-7; D unresolved. This CDR3 spans 14 amino acids. The germline V and J ends were trimmed by 5 bases and 4 bases, with 15 bases remaining between them. Germline lookup yields CDR1 MDHEN and CDR2 SYDVKM. CDR3 sequence (DNA): TGTGCCAGCAGTCCAGTCGTTTTTTCTTACGAGCAGTACTTC. Translating gives CASSPVVFSYEQYF. Full variable domain (rest looked up from reference TRBV28 and TRBJ2-7): DVKVTQSSRYLVKRTGEKVFLECVQDMDHENMFWYRQDPGLGLRLIYFSYDVKMKEKGDIPEGYSVSREKKERFSLILESASTNQTSMYLCASSPVVFSYEQYFGPGTRLTVT.

The CDR3 region is CAPQTGQRRSGVDEKLFF. In DNA form, the CDR3 reads TGTGCCCCGCAAACGGGGCAAAGGAGATCGGGGGTTGATGAAAAACTGTTTTTT. This rearrangement joins TRBV10-3 to TRBJ1-4; weak D call: TRBD1 (5 bases). The CDR3 covers 18 residues. The germline gives CDR1 ENHRY, CDR2 SYGVKD. Trimming cost V 11 bases and J 6 bases, with 31 bases left between them.

The genes are TRBV4-3 and TRBJ1-2, with D perhaps matching TRBD1 (5 bases). Trimming left V 1 base short and J 3 bases short, with 9 bases between. CDR3 length: 14 residues. The germline gives CDR1 LGHNA, CDR2 YSLEER. CDR3: CASSQGRGDYGYTF. CDR3 DNA: TGCGCCAGCAGCCAAGGAAGAGGGGACTATGGCTACACCTTC.

The rearrangement joins TRBV20-1 to TRBJ1-6, with no clear D. The CDR3 is 15 amino acids. The germline V gene has CDR1 DFQATT and CDR2 SNEGSKA (reference sequence). With 3 bases removed from V and 0 bases from J, the gap between germline ends came to 9 bases. CDR3 bases: TGCAGTGCTAGTAGCCGGAGCTCCTATAATTCACCCCTCCACTTT. Protein: CSASSRSSYNSPLHF.

This chain uses TRBV28 with TRBJ2-5; D uncertain. V was clipped by 1 base and J by 3 bases, with 6 bases between them. Germline lookup yields CDR1 MDHEN and CDR2 SYDVKM. This CDR3 region has 13 residues. The CDR3 region is CASSLYQEETQYF. In DNA, the CDR3 is TGTGCCAGCAGTTTATATCAGGAAGAGACCCAGTACTTC.

The chain combines TRBV9 with TRBJ1-5; D remains ambiguous. The CDR3 is made up of 15 amino acids. The germline V gene encodes CDR1 SGDLS and CDR2 YYNGEE. The V end was cut by 0 bases, the J end by 1 base, with 8 bases between. The CDR3 here is CASSVDPGSNQPQHF. The DNA for the CDR3 is TGTGCCAGCAGCGTAGATCCGGGAAGCAATCAGCCCCAGCATTTT. Using reference TRBV9 and TRBJ1-5 for the parts outside the CDR3, the full variable domain is DSGVTQTPKHLITATGQRVTLRCSPRSGDLSVYWYQQSLDQGLQFLIQYYNGEERAKGNILERFSAQQFPDLHSELNLSSLELGDSALYFCASSVDPGSNQPQHFGDGTRLSIL.

This sequence joins TRBV13 and TRBJ2-7; D might be TRBD1 (5 bases). Germline assignment: CDR1 PRHDT and CDR2 FYEKMQ (reference sequence). The CDR3 spans 15 residues. V was shortened by 1 base and J by 1 base, with 11 bases between the two germline ends. The CDR3 region has the DNA TGTGCCAGCAGCTTAGCCAGGGCTACATCCTACGAGCAGTACTTC. It encodes CASSLARATSYEQYF.

V usage is TRBV18 and J usage is TRBJ2-7; the D call may be TRBD1 or TRBD2 (5 bases each). Germline V gene lookup returns CDR1 KGHSH and CDR2 LQKENI. CDR3 length: 16 residues. V lost 3 bases and J lost 5, with 20 bases in between. The CDR3 region is CASSPERGRASDEQYF. The CDR3 region has the DNA TGTGCCAGCTCACCGGAACGGGGCAGGGCGAGTGACGAGCAGTACTTC.